The rows below give T cell receptor beta chains drawn from one sample of a study of human T cells and chemical hapten exposure. TCRdb redid the calling of the reads with MiXCR, one entry per CDR3 protein. The sample gives 120,000 or so distinct CDR3 sequences, over 7.5% of which show up once; roughly 1.3% is in the top ten. The sample consisted of whole blood. These TCRs come from a human donor in good health. Some clones in this sample may be carry-over from other donors' samples. The CDR3 runs from the conserved cysteine through the conserved F or W. D genes are given only for firm matches. A row's size may be missing; if present it is once, few, many or a size class.

abundance: few; v_gene: TRBV7-2; j_gene: TRBJ1-6; d_gene: -; CDR3aa: CASSSIGGVRLDSPLHF; CDR3nt: TGTGCCAGCAGCTCTATTGGAGGAGTCCGGCTGGATTCACCCCTCCACTTT
abundance: few; v_gene: TRBV6-1; j_gene: TRBJ1-3; d_gene: -; CDR3aa: CASSELLGNTIYF; CDR3nt: TGTGCCAGCAGTGAACTGCTTGGAAACACCATATATTTT
abundance: -; v_gene: TRBV3-1; j_gene: TRBJ2-3; d_gene: TRBD2; CDR3aa: CASSQASGKTDTQYF; CDR3nt: TGTGCCAGCAGCCAAGCTAGCGGGAAAACAGATACGCAGTATTTT
abundance: many; v_gene: TRBV7-2; j_gene: TRBJ2-7; d_gene: TRBD1; CDR3aa: CASSPHWTGPYEQYF; CDR3nt: TGTGCCAGCAGCCCCCATTGGACAGGCCCCTACGAGCAGTACTTC
abundance: many; v_gene: TRBV29-1; j_gene: TRBJ2-7; d_gene: -; CDR3aa: CSVELRGRSYEQYF; CDR3nt: TGCAGCGTTGAACTCAGGGGGAGGTCCTACGAGCAGTACTTC
abundance: once; v_gene: TRBV6-2/TRBV6-3; j_gene: TRBJ2-1; d_gene: -; CDR3aa: CATRSSSYNEQFF; CDR3nt: TGTGCCACCCGAAGCAGCTCCTACAATGAGCAGTTCTTC
abundance: few; v_gene: TRBV29-1; j_gene: TRBJ1-2; d_gene: TRBD1; CDR3aa: CSVLWDSNYGYTF; CDR3nt: TGCAGCGTGCTCTGGGACAGCAACTATGGCTACACCTTC
abundance: -; v_gene: TRBV28; j_gene: TRBJ2-5; d_gene: -; CDR3aa: CASSLEGFGQETQYF; CDR3nt: TGTGCCAGCAGTTTAGAGGGGTTCGGGCAAGAGACCCAGTACTTC
abundance: many; v_gene: TRBV12-3/TRBV12-4; j_gene: TRBJ1-2; d_gene: TRBD1; CDR3aa: CASSSVLRDRPNYGYTF; CDR3nt: TGTGCCAGCAGTTCTGTCCTCCGGGACAGACCTAACTATGGCTACACCTTC
abundance: -; v_gene: TRBV29-1; j_gene: TRBJ2-1; d_gene: TRBD1; CDR3aa: CSVEASGQRANEQFF; CDR3nt: TGCAGCGTTGAAGCGTCGGGACAGAGGGCCAATGAGCAGTTCTTC
abundance: many; v_gene: TRBV11-2; j_gene: TRBJ1-2; d_gene: -; CDR3aa: CASSLGLNYGYTF; CDR3nt: TGTGCCAGCAGCTTAGGCCTTAACTATGGCTACACCTTC
abundance: -; v_gene: TRBV6-6; j_gene: TRBJ1-4; d_gene: -; CDR3aa: CASSLGSAPATNEKLFF; CDR3nt: TGTGCCAGCAGTCTCGGGTCAGCCCCTGCAACTAATGAAAAACTGTTTTTT
abundance: -; v_gene: TRBV7-2; j_gene: TRBJ2-5; d_gene: -; CDR3aa: CASSNRGVQETQYF; CDR3nt: TGTGCCAGCAGCAACCGCGGTGTTCAAGAGACCCAGTACTTC
abundance: few; v_gene: TRBV12-5; j_gene: TRBJ2-5; d_gene: -; CDR3aa: CASSEGLQETQYF; CDR3nt: TGTGCTAGTAGCGAAGGATTGCAAGAGACCCAGTACTTC